This T cell receptor (beta chain) was captured by sequencing in a study of cytotoxic CD8 clonotypes in ibrutinib-treated CLL. Study overall: Responses: some 25 partial, 2 complete; after median around 68 months, around 14 stayed remitted, around twelve progressed.

Per germline, CDR1 SNHLY and CDR2 FYNNEI. The CDR3 runs to 17 residues. V gave up 0 bases and J gave up 0 bases; unmatched junction bases: 3. Clones were sequenced by immunoSEQ multiplex PCR, and TCRdb holds only the in-frame ones, with some missing. Among around 330,000 clones listed, 67% were seen once. The sequencing used PBMCs, collected after 36 months of ibrutinib treatment. The chain joins TRBV2 to TRBJ1-3; 9 bases match TRBD1. The sequence was obtained from a human donor with chronic lymphocytic leukemia. CDR3 in DNA: TGTGCCAGCAGTGAAGCGGGGACAGGGATCTCTGGAAACACCATATATTTT. Its protein is CASSEAGTGISGNTIYF.